The rows below give T cell receptor beta chains drawn from one sample of a study of cytomegalovirus exposure and HLA in healthy donors. Using immunoSEQ multiplex PCR, the repertoire was profiled, and TCRdb retains in-frame clones only, with some absent. The data show about 220,000 clones, 76% seen once. Sequenced material: PBMCs. These receptors were collected from a man aged 18 to 29 in good health and CMV-seronegative. The CDR3 runs from the conserved cysteine through the conserved F or W. A D gene is named only where the DNA matches it firmly. The listing skips clone size in some rows; elsewhere it reads once, few, many or a size class.

CDR3 DNA: TGCGCCAGCAGCTTGGAAGGGACAGCTAATGAAAAACTGTTTTTT
CDR3 protein: CASSLEGTANEKLFF
V gene: TRBV5-1
clone size: once
J gene: TRBJ1-4
D gene: TRBD1

CDR3 DNA: TGCGCCAGCAGTGAATCCGGGACAGCACATATGAACACTGAAGCTTTCTTT
CDR3 protein: CASSESGTAHMNTEAFF
V gene: TRBV10-2
clone size: NA
J gene: TRBJ1-1
D gene: TRBD1

CDR3 DNA: TGTGCCACCCCGAGGGCCCTGACCAAAAAAGAGACCCAGTACTTC
CDR3 protein: CATPRALTKKETQYF
V gene: TRBV15
clone size: NA
J gene: TRBJ2-5
D gene: NA

CDR3 DNA: TGCAGCGTTGAAGATTGGGACGGGACTAGCGGGAGGGCCGCAGATACGCAGTATTTT
CDR3 protein: CSVEDWDGTSGRAADTQYF
V gene: TRBV29-1
clone size: few
J gene: TRBJ2-3
D gene: TRBD2

CDR3 DNA: TGTGCCAGCAGCGTAGCTACGAAAGGAGATAGCCAGTACTTC
CDR3 protein: CASSVATKGDSQYF
V gene: TRBV9
clone size: NA
J gene: TRBJ2-5
D gene: NA

CDR3 DNA: TGTGCCAGTAGTATACAGGCAGGGGCTGTCTATGGCTACACCTTC
CDR3 protein: CASSIQAGAVYGYTF
V gene: TRBV19
clone size: NA
J gene: TRBJ1-2
D gene: NA

CDR3 DNA: TGTGCCTGGACCCAAAGCCCGGGTTACGAGCAGTACTTC
CDR3 protein: CAWTQSPGYEQYF
V gene: TRBV30
clone size: few
J gene: TRBJ2-7
D gene: NA

CDR3 DNA: TGTGCCAGCAGTGCTAGCCCGGGACAGGGAGACACTGAAGCTTTCTTT
CDR3 protein: CASSASPGQGDTEAFF
V gene: TRBV6-1
clone size: NA
J gene: TRBJ1-1
D gene: TRBD1

CDR3 DNA: TGTGCCAGCAGTACCCCTCCCGGTGTGGCGGGGAACTACTACGAGCAGTACTTC
CDR3 protein: CASSTPPGVAGNYYEQYF
V gene: TRBV28
clone size: NA
J gene: TRBJ2-7
D gene: NA

CDR3 DNA: TGCGCCAGCAGCTTGGCCCCCCCCGACACTGAAGCTTTCTTT
CDR3 protein: CASSLAPPDTEAFF
V gene: TRBV5-1
clone size: NA
J gene: TRBJ1-1
D gene: NA

CDR3 DNA: TGCGCCAGCAGTGGCCCCGAGCAATACTTC
CDR3 protein: CASSGPEQYF
V gene: TRBV10-2
clone size: NA
J gene: TRBJ2-7
D gene: NA

CDR3 DNA: TGTGCCAGCAGCCCCGGACAGGGGGCGCTGGGTGAGCAGTTCTTC
CDR3 protein: CASSPGQGALGEQFF
V gene: TRBV5-4
clone size: once
J gene: TRBJ2-1
D gene: TRBD1

CDR3 DNA: TGCGCCAGCAGCCAAGATCCGAGCACCTACAATGAGCAGTTCTTC
CDR3 protein: CASSQDPSTYNEQFF
V gene: TRBV4-1
clone size: NA
J gene: TRBJ2-1
D gene: NA

CDR3 DNA: TGTGCCAGCAGTACTGACAGGGCGAAGACCCAGTACTTC
CDR3 protein: CASSTDRAKTQYF
V gene: TRBV2
clone size: NA
J gene: TRBJ2-5
D gene: TRBD1

CDR3 DNA: TGTGCCAGCAGCCCCAGACAGGGCTACAATGAGCAGTTCTTC
CDR3 protein: CASSPRQGYNEQFF
V gene: TRBV7-3
clone size: NA
J gene: TRBJ2-1
D gene: TRBD1

CDR3 DNA: TGTGCCAGCTCACCATATAGCGGGAGAACCTACAATGAGCAGTTCTTC
CDR3 protein: CASSPYSGRTYNEQFF
V gene: TRBV18
clone size: NA
J gene: TRBJ2-1
D gene: TRBD2

CDR3 DNA: TGTGCCAGTAGTATAGGAGCGGGGCCCAATGAGCAGTTCTTC
CDR3 protein: CASSIGAGPNEQFF
V gene: TRBV19
clone size: NA
J gene: TRBJ2-1
D gene: TRBD2

CDR3 DNA: TGCGCCAGCAGCGAACTAGCGGGACCCTCCTACAATGAGCAGTTCTTC
CDR3 protein: CASSELAGPSYNEQFF
V gene: TRBV4-1
clone size: NA
J gene: TRBJ2-1
D gene: TRBD2

CDR3 DNA: TGTGCCAGCAGCCTCCTGGGCGGGGAGCAGTTCTTC
CDR3 protein: CASSLLGGEQFF
V gene: TRBV11-3
clone size: NA
J gene: TRBJ2-1
D gene: NA

CDR3 DNA: TGTGCCAGCAGCTCCGTACAGGGGGCGCGTGGCTATGGCTACACCTTC
CDR3 protein: CASSSVQGARGYGYTF
V gene: TRBV5-4
clone size: NA
J gene: TRBJ1-2
D gene: TRBD1

CDR3 DNA: TGTGCCAGAAGCTTAGTGGAGTTCGAGGAGCAGTACTTC
CDR3 protein: CARSLVEFEEQYF
V gene: TRBV5-3
clone size: NA
J gene: TRBJ2-5
D gene: NA

CDR3 DNA: TGTGCCAGCAGCTTAAATGGGCAGGGGCACGAGCAGTACTTC
CDR3 protein: CASSLNGQGHEQYF
V gene: TRBV7-3
clone size: once
J gene: TRBJ2-7
D gene: NA

CDR3 DNA: TGTGCCAGCAGTTACCATCGGACAGGGGGAGGGAACTATGGCTACACCTTC
CDR3 protein: CASSYHRTGGGNYGYTF
V gene: TRBV28
clone size: NA
J gene: TRBJ1-2
D gene: TRBD1

CDR3 DNA: TGTGCCAGCAGCGCGGGGACAGGGGGAGGCTATGGCTACACCTTC
CDR3 protein: CASSAGTGGGYGYTF
V gene: TRBV5-4
clone size: NA
J gene: TRBJ1-2
D gene: TRBD1

CDR3 DNA: TGCGCCAGCAGCCAAGAGAAGGACGGGAGGCTCTCCTACAATGAGCAGTTCTTC
CDR3 protein: CASSQEKDGRLSYNEQFF
V gene: TRBV4-1
clone size: few
J gene: TRBJ2-1
D gene: TRBD2

CDR3 DNA: TGTTCCAGCAGACCCCTGCCGAGGGACAGGGGGCGCAACTATGGCTACACCTTC
CDR3 protein: CSSRPLPRDRGRNYGYTF
V gene: TRBV7-9
clone size: NA
J gene: TRBJ1-2
D gene: TRBD1

CDR3 DNA: TGTGCCAGCAGCTTAGCTAGGCGGGAGGACTCCTACAATGAGCAGTTCTTC
CDR3 protein: CASSLARREDSYNEQFF
V gene: TRBV13
clone size: NA
J gene: TRBJ2-1
D gene: TRBD2